The 18 T cell receptor beta chains below come from one sample, sequenced in a study of glioma-infiltrating T cells. Using RNA template, CDR3s of TCR alpha and beta were amplified with iRepertoire arm-PCR. TCRdb ran MiXCR on the multiplex PCR reads and lists one entry per CDR3 protein. The table has about 410,000 distinct CDR3 sequences, more than 35% seen once. The sample taken for sequencing was glioma tissue, nonneoplastic brain tissue, or PBMCs (not recorded which). These receptors all come from a human donor with low-grade glioma or glioblastoma, undergoing nonglioma brain surgery, or in good health (not recorded which).

A few counts support this clonotype. The chain couples TRBV20-1 to TRBJ1-1; TRBD1 matches at 9 bases. Germline CDR1 reads DFQATT; CDR2 reads SNEGSKA (reference sequence). Trimming removed 6 bases from V and 4 bases from J; junction bases left unmatched: 9. The CDR3 is made up of 14 amino acids. CDR3 bases: TGCAGTGCCCAATACAGGGGGCCGGGCACTGAAGCTTTCTTT. Amino acids: CSAQYRGPGTEAFF.

This sequence joins TRBV20-1 and TRBJ2-3, with 7 nucleotides matching TRBD1. From germline, CDR1 is DFQATT and CDR2 SNEGSKA (reference sequence). The CDR3 loop spans 15 amino acids. The V segment lost 0 bases and the J segment 2 bases; nucleotides outside the gene matches: 5. The CDR3 here is CSAREYRGYTDTQYF. The CDR3 DNA follows: TGCAGTGCTAGAGAGTACAGGGGTTACACAGATACGCAGTATTTT.

This clonotype was found many times. The CDR3 nucleotides are TGTGCCAGCAGTTATCTCCACAGGGGAGGCACCGGGGAGCTGTTTTTT. Encoded protein: CASSYLHRGGTGELFF. This chain uses TRBV6-2 or TRBV6-3 with TRBJ2-2; a weak D match, TRBD1 (7 bases). V lost 3 bases to trimming and J lost 4 bases, with 15 bases between them. This CDR3 spans 16 amino acids. The germline V gene has CDR1 MNHEY and CDR2 SVGEGT.

This clonotype was detected only once. A much larger clone differs by one base, so this may be a read error. V usage is TRBV6-5 and J usage is TRBJ2-6, with D possibly matching TRBD2 (5 bases). V was pared by 2 bases and J by 0 bases, with 11 bases between. Germline assignment: CDR1 MNHEY and CDR2 SVGAGI. The CDR3 contains 17 residues. Here the CDR3 DNA reads TGTGCCAGCAGTTACCTCGGGGTGAACTCTGGGGCCAACGTCCTGACTTTC. Translating it yields CASSYLGVNSGANVLTF.

On this clonotype: A clone one base away is much larger, so this may be a read error. The chain links TRBV6-2 or TRBV6-3 to TRBJ1-1, with D possibly matching TRBD1 (5 bases). Germline V lookup: CDR1 MNHEY, CDR2 SVGEGT. This CDR3 has 13 amino acids. CDR3 nucleotides: TGTGCCAGCAGTGGGATAGGACACACTAAAGCTTTCTTT. Translating it yields CASSGIGHTKAFF.

CDR3 bases: TGTGCCAGCAGCCACCCCTCGACGGGACTAACGACGAACACCGGGGAGCTGTTTTTT. It yields the protein CASSHPSTGLTTNTGELFF. This chain links TRBV6-1 with TRBJ2-2; 7 bases align to TRBD2. The V gene end was trimmed by 6 bases and the J gene end by 0 bases; junction bases not matched to a gene: 16. CDR3 length: 19 residues. From germline, CDR1 is MNHNS and CDR2 SASEGT.

This clonotype turned up a few times. In DNA form, the CDR3 reads TGCAGTGCTTGGGACAGGGGCGAAACCTACGAGCAGTACTTC. Translating gives CSAWDRGETYEQYF. The J gene is TRBJ2-7, the V gene TRBV20-1; TRBD1 matches 10 bases. Per the germline V gene, CDR1 is DFQATT and CDR2 is SNEGSKA (reference sequence). There are 14 residues in the CDR3. V trimming: 5 bases; J trimming: 2 bases; junction bases outside the gene matches: 6.

The chain couples TRBV28 to TRBJ2-7; tentatively, D is TRBD1 (6 bases). CDR3 length: 14 residues. V lost 5 bases, J lost 0 bases, and 11 bases lay in between. CDR1 and CDR2 (germline): MDHEN, SYDVKM. The CDR3 DNA reads TGTGCCAGCAGTCCCGCGGACAGCTCCTACGAGCAGTACTTC. Translated: CASSPADSSYEQYF.

The V call is TRBV20-1, the J call TRBJ1-3, with 9 nucleotides matching TRBD1. Per the germline V gene, CDR1 is DFQATT and CDR2 is SNEGSKA (reference sequence). J lost 7 bases, V lost 6 bases, and 7 bases had no gene match. The CDR3 consists of 13 residues. Written as DNA, the CDR3 is TGCAGTGCCCTTGGGACAGGGCTCAACACCATATATTTT. Translated: CSALGTGLNTIYF.

Notes on this clonotype: The germline gene is not matched at one end of the junction; a read error may be the cause. This chain links TRBV4-1 with TRBJ2-1; D may be TRBD2 (5 bases). Germline values: CDR1 MGHRA, CDR2 YSYEKL. CDR3 length: 17 amino acids. The CDR3 here is CASTHHDWERSYNDQFF. In DNA, the CDR3 is TGCGCCAGCACCCACCACGACTGGGAGCGGTCCTACAATGATCAGTTCTTC.

Many counts were recorded for this clonotype. V gene TRBV20-1 combines with J gene TRBJ1-2; no clear D. Germline CDR1 is DFQATT and CDR2 is SNEGSKA (reference sequence). The CDR3 is 12 residues long. V was pared by 5 bases and J by 5 bases, with 12 bases between. CDR3 coding DNA: TGCAGTGCTGCCCCCCCCAGATATGGCTACACCTTC. Residues: CSAAPPRYGYTF.

This sequence joins TRBV7-2 and TRBJ1-4; 7 nucleotides align to TRBD1. Looked up from germline, CDR1 is SGHTA and CDR2 is FQGNSA. The CDR3 contains 13 residues. J was trimmed by 3 bases and V by 7 bases; bases with no gene match: 2. The CDR3 DNA reads TGTGCCAGCACCGGGACAGCTAATGAAAAACTGTTTTTT. Amino acids: CASTGTANEKLFF.

This clonotype has only a few counts. The rearrangement uses TRBV12-3 or TRBV12-4 and TRBJ1-3; possible D gene TRBD1, 5 bases. CDR3 length: 14 amino acids. Trimming shortened V by 6 bases and J by 4 bases, and 13 bases separated the two germline ends. The CDR3 region has the DNA TGTGCCAGCAGCAACGGGGGGTCCGGAAACACCATATATTTT. This gives the protein CASSNGGSGNTIYF.

This clonotype came up a few times. J is TRBJ2-1 and V is TRBV2; 12 positions agree with TRBD2. Germline V gene data show CDR1 as SNHLY and CDR2 as FYNNEI. With 9 bases clipped from V and 6 bases from J, the junction kept 0 bases outside the gene matches. The CDR3 length is 12 residues. CDR3 amino acids: CARTSGSNEQFF. The CDR3 region has the DNA TGTGCCAGGACTAGCGGGAGCAATGAGCAGTTCTTC.

This clonotype has ten or more counts. The chain employs TRBV20-1 and TRBJ2-7; 7 bases align to TRBD1. The CDR3 is 15 residues long. Germline values: CDR1 DFQATT, CDR2 SNEGSKA (reference sequence). Trimming removed 6 bases from V and 3 bases from J; junction bases left unmatched: 14. The DNA of the CDR3 is TGCAGTGCAATATCCGACAGGGAGTATAACTACGAGCAGTACTTC. Amino acid sequence: CSAISDREYNYEQYF.

This chain uses TRBV20-1 with TRBJ1-1; no definite D call. V lost 7 bases and J 3 bases, leaving 9 bases between the germline ends. CDR1 and CDR2 from the germline V gene are DFQATT and SNEGSKA (reference sequence). This CDR3 is built from 11 residues. DNA for the CDR3: TGCAGTGTTACAAGGGACACTGAAGCTTTCTTT. Its translation: CSVTRDTEAFF.

Regarding this clonotype: Just one base apart from a much larger clone, this may be a read error. The chain couples TRBV6-2 or TRBV6-3 to TRBJ2-7; 8 bases line up with TRBD1. This CDR3 has 14 amino acids. V lost 6 bases to trimming and J lost 6 bases; unmatched junction nucleotides: 10. CDR1 is MNHEY, CDR2 SVGEGT, per germline. CDR3: CASSRTGNTCEQYF. The DNA of the CDR3 is TGTGCCAGCAGCCGGACAGGGAATACCTGCGAGCAGTACTTC.

About this clonotype itself: One end of the junction fails to match germline, which may point to a read error. This chain links TRBV7-9 with TRBJ1-2; TRBD1 aligns across 9 bases. Germline V gene sequence: CDR1 SEHNR, CDR2 FQNEAQ (reference sequence). This CDR3 is 15 amino acids long. CDR3 sequence: CASSLAPGQGYGYAF. The CDR3 DNA reads TGTGCCAGCAGCTTAGCGCCGGGACAGGGCTATGGCTACGCCTTC.